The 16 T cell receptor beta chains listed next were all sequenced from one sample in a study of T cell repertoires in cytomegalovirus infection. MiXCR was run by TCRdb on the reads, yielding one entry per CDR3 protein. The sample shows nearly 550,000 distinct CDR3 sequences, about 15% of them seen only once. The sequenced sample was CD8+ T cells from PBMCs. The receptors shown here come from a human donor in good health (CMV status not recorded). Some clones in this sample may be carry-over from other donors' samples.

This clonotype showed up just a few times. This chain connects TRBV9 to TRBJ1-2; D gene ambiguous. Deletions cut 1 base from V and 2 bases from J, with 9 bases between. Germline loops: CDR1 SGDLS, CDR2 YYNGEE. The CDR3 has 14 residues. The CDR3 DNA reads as TGTGCCAGCAGCGTATATGACGGAAACTATGGCTACACCTTC. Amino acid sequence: CASSVYDGNYGYTF.

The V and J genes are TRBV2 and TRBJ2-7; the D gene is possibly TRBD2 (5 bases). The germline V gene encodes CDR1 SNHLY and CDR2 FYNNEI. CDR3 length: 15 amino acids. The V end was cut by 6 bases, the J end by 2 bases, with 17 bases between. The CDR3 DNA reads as TGTGCCAGCAGCGAGGGTGACGAGGAAACCTACGAGCAGTACTTC. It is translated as CASSEGDEETYEQYF.

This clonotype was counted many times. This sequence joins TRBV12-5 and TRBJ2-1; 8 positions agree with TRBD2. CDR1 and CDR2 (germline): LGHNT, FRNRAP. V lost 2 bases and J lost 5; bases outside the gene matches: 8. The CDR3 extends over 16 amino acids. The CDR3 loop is CASGLPTSGEDNEQFF. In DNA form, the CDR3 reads TGTGCTAGTGGTTTGCCCACTAGCGGAGAAGACAATGAGCAGTTCTTC.

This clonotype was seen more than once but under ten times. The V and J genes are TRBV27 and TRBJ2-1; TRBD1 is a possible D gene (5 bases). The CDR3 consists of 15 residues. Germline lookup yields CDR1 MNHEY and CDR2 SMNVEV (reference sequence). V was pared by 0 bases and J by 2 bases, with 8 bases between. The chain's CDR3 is CASSLSRVTYNEQFF. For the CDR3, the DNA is TGTGCCAGCAGTTTATCCAGGGTAACCTACAATGAGCAGTTCTTC.

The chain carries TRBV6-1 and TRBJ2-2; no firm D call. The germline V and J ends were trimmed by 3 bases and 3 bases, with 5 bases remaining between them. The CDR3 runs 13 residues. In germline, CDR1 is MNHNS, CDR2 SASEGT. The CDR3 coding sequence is TGTGCCAGCAGTGATGCCTACACCGGGGAGCTGTTTTTT. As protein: CASSDAYTGELFF.

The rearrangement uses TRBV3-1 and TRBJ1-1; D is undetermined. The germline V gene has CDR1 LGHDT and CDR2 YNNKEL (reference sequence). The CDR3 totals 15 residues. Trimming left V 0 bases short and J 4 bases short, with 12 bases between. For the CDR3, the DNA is TGTGCCAGCAGCCAAGATCTTAGAACTTTCACTGAAGCTTTCTTT. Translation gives CASSQDLRTFTEAFF. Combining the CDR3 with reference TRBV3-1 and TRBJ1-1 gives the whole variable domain DTAVSQTPKYLVTQMGNDKSIKCEQNLGHDTMYWYKQDSKKFLKIMFSYNNKELIINETVPNRFSPKSPDKAHLNLHINSLELGDSAVYFCASSQDLRTFTEAFFGQGTRLTVV.

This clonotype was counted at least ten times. In DNA form, the CDR3 reads TGTGCCAGCAGGGACAGGGGGCGCCTTTCAGATACGCAGTATTTT. Translated: CASRDRGRLSDTQYF. This chain uses TRBV12-3 or TRBV12-4 with TRBJ2-3; 11 bases map to TRBD1. V gave up 6 bases and J gave up 4 bases; unmatched junction bases: 6. This CDR3 has 15 amino acids.

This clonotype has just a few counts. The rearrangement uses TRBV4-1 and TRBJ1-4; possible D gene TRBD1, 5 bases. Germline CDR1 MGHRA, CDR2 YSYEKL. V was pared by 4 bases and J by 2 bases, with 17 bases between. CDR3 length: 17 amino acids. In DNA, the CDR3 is TGCGCCAGCAGCCTGACCCAGGGCAGATCCACTAATGAAAAACTGTTTTTT. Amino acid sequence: CASSLTQGRSTNEKLFF.

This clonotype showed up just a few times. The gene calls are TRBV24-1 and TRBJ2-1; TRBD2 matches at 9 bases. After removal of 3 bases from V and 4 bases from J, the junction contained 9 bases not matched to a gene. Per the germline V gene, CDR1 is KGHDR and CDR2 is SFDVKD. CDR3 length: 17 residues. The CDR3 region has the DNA TGTGCCACCAGTGATCTGGATAGCGGGAGCATTTACAATGAGCAGTTCTTC. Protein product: CATSDLDSGSIYNEQFF.

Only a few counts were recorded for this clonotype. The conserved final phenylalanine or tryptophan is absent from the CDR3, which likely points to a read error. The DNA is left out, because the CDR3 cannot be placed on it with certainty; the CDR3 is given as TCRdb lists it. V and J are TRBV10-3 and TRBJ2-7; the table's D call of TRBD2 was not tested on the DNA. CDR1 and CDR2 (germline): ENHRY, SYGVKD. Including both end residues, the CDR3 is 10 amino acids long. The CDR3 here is CAISELAGGL.

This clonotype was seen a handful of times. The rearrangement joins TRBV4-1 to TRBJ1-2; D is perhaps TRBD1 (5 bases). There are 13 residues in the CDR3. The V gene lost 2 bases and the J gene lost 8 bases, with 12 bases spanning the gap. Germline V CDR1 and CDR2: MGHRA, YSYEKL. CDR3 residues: CASSQSPRDGYTF. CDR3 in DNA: TGCGCCAGCAGCCAAAGTCCGCGGGACGGCTACACCTTC.

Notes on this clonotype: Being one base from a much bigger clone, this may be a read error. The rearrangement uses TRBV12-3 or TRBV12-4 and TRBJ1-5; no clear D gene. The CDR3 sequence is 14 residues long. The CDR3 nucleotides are TGTGCCAGCAGTTCTGATCACGAGGACCAGCCCCAGCAATTT. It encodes CASSSDHEDQPQQF.

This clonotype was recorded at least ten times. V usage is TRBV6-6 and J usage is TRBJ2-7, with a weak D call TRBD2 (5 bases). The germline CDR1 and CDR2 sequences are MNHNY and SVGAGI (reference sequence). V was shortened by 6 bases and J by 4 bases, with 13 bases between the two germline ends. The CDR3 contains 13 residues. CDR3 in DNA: TGTGCCAGCAGCCCAGGACTTTTTTACGAGCAGTACTTC. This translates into CASSPGLFYEQYF.

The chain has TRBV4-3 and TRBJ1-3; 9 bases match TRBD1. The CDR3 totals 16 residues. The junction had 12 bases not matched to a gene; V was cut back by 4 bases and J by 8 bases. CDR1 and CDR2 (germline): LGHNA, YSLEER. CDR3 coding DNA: TGCGCCAGCAGCCTTGCCGGGACAGGGCGGCAGGACACCATATATTTT. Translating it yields CASSLAGTGRQDTIYF.

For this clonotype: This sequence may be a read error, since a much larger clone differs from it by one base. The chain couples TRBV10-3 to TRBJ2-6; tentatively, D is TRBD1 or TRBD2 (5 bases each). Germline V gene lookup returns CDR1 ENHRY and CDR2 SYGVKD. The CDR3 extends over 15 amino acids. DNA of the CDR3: TGTGCCATCAGTGGGGGACCCTCTGGGGCCAACGTCCTGAGTTTC. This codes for CAISGGPSGANVLSF.

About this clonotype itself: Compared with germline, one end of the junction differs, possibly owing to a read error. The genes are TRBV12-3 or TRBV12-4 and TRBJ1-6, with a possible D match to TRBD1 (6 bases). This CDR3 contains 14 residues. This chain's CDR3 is CASTSSTGNLPLHF. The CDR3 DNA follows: TGTGCCAGCACCAGCTCTACAGGGAATTTACCCCTCCACTTT.